Listed here are 10 T cell receptor beta chains from one sample, sequenced in a study of CD8+ T cells in alopecia areata. Treatment indicated: oral pan-JAK inhibitor, 5-10 mg twice daily. Once RNA had been extracted, it was reverse transcribed into cDNA to act as the sequencing template. The method was immunoSEQ multiplex PCR; TCRdb's version includes in-frame clones alone and lacks a portion of them. The repertoire consists of hundreds of thousands of clones, with about 62% occurring once and the leading ten covering more than 1.5%. Sequencing was performed on CD4+ T cells sorted from blood, taken at week 24, from a patient treated with tofacitinib. The receptors derive from a human donor with alopecia areata.

This chain uses TRBV7-8 with TRBJ2-1; weak D call: TRBD1 (5 bases). This CDR3 spans 14 amino acids. Trimming took 8 bases from V and 3 from J, leaving 14 bases between them. Germline values: CDR1 SGHVS, CDR2 FQNEAQ. The CDR3 DNA follows: TGTGCCAGCTGCGTAGACAGATTCTACAATGAGCAGTTCTTC. Its protein product is CASCVDRFYNEQFF.

The genes are TRBV7-2 and TRBJ1-1; the match to TRBD1 covers 8 bases. The junction had 3 bases not matched to a gene; V was cut back by 2 bases and J by 4 bases. Per the germline V gene, CDR1 is SGHTA and CDR2 is FQGNSA. The CDR3 is 14 residues long. Written as DNA, the CDR3 is TGTGCCAGCAGCTTAACAACAGGGGGCACTGAAGCTTTCTTT. The encoded protein is CASSLTTGGTEAFF.

This clone occurred a few times. This chain uses TRBV7-9 with TRBJ1-1; perhaps TRBD1 as D (5 bases). The CDR3 extends over 13 amino acids. Germline assignment: CDR1 SEHNR and CDR2 FQNEAQ (reference sequence). Trimming shortened V by 8 bases and J by 8 bases, and 18 bases separated the two germline ends. The CDR3 is CASEEVGRREAFF. The CDR3 region has the DNA TGTGCCAGCGAGGAAGTGGGGCGAAGGGAAGCTTTCTTT.

The chain combines TRBV18 with TRBJ1-6, with D possibly matching TRBD1 (5 bases). CDR1 and CDR2 from the germline V gene are KGHSH and LQKENI. The V end lost 2 bases, the J end lost 6 bases, and 8 bases lay between the germline ends. The CDR3 consists of 14 residues. The CDR3 bases are TGTGCCAGCTCACCATCCGACAGTAATTCACCCCTCCACTTT. Encoded protein: CASSPSDSNSPLHF.

This chain joins TRBV29-1 and TRBJ1-6; D gene uncertain. The V end lost 7 bases, the J end lost 5 bases, and 15 bases lay between the germline ends. CDR3 length: 14 residues. In germline, CDR1 is SQVTM, CDR2 ANQGSEA. The CDR3 region is CSARASDNNSPLHF. CDR3 nucleotide sequence: TGCAGCGCCCGTGCCAGCGACAATAATTCACCCCTCCACTTT.

V usage is TRBV4-1 and J usage is TRBJ1-1; D is unclear. The CDR3 covers 13 residues. V lost 4 bases, J lost 4 bases, and 10 bases lay in between. Germline CDR1 and CDR2: MGHRA and YSYEKL. The CDR3 is CASSRAPSTEAFF. DNA of the CDR3: TGCGCCAGCAGCCGGGCGCCCTCCACTGAAGCTTTCTTT.

The chain uses TRBV9 and TRBJ2-3; 11 nucleotides agree with TRBD2. V shed 4 bases and J 0 bases; nucleotides not matched to a gene: 4. This CDR3 spans 16 amino acids. Germline CDR1 SGDLS, CDR2 YYNGEE. The chain's CDR3 is CASSLRLAGSTDTQYF. CDR3 coding DNA: TGTGCCAGCAGCCTGAGACTAGCGGGGAGCACAGATACGCAGTATTTT.

The CDR3 DNA reads as TGTGCCAGCAGCTCCCCCGAGCGGGGGGAAGAGCAGTACTTC. Translating gives CASSSPERGEEQYF. The chain employs TRBV7-2 and TRBJ2-7; 9 positions match TRBD2. Germline V gene data show CDR1 as SGHTA and CDR2 as FQGNSA. This CDR3 is built from 14 residues. V lost 4 bases to trimming and J lost 7 bases; unmatched junction nucleotides: 8.

In DNA form, the CDR3 reads TGTGCCACCAGCAGACCGACAGGCAGCTCCTACGAGCAGTACTTC. Its protein is CATSRPTGSSYEQYF. The gene calls are TRBV15 and TRBJ2-7, with D possibly matching TRBD1 (6 bases). The CDR3 has 15 amino acids. Trimming removed 2 bases from V and 0 bases from J, with 11 bases in between. Germline CDR1 and CDR2: LNHNV and YYDKDF (reference sequence).

Only one count was recorded for this clone. The chain links TRBV29-1 to TRBJ1-1; the D is unclear. The germline CDR1 and CDR2 sequences are SQVTM and ANQGSEA. The CDR3 runs 13 residues. Deletions cut 2 bases from V and 0 bases from J, with 7 bases between. Here the CDR3 DNA reads TGCAGCGTTGAAAAGCCTATGAACACTGAAGCTTTCTTT. This encodes CSVEKPMNTEAFF.